The TCR beta chain described here comes from a study of OX40 agonist ivuxolimab in advanced cancers. Study details: Partial responses were achieved by three patients, of whom one had hepatocellular carcinoma and two had cutaneous melanoma.

The germline V and J ends were trimmed by 0 bases and 4 bases, with 11 bases remaining between them. CDR3 length: 15 residues. Per the germline V gene, CDR1 is LGHNA and CDR2 is YSLEER. Researchers took blood at baseline, on cycle 4 day 1, and on cycle 7 day 1. Notes on the study in general: CD4+ and CD8+ blood T cells expanded clonally by week 6 at 0.1 to 3.0 mg/kg. Averaging showed that CD8+ T cells had more expanded clones than CD4+ did.

Libraries were prepared by immunoSEQ multiplex PCR; TCRdb keeps only in-frame clonotypes and omits some of them. Of some 110,000 clones detected, around 93% appear once; the ten largest clones hold about 0.14%. As to this clone: The antigen remains undetermined.

The material was CD4+ or CD8+ T cells sorted from blood, obtained in a trial of the OX40 agonist ivuxolimab. The chain joins TRBV4-3 to TRBJ2-3; D may be TRBD2 (5 bases). The clonotype comes from an adult with an advanced solid tumor such as melanoma, head and neck, liver or kidney cancer. The CDR3 spells CASSQEIAIADTQYF. DNA of the CDR3: TGCGCCAGCAGCCAAGAAATAGCGATCGCAGATACGCAGTATTTT.